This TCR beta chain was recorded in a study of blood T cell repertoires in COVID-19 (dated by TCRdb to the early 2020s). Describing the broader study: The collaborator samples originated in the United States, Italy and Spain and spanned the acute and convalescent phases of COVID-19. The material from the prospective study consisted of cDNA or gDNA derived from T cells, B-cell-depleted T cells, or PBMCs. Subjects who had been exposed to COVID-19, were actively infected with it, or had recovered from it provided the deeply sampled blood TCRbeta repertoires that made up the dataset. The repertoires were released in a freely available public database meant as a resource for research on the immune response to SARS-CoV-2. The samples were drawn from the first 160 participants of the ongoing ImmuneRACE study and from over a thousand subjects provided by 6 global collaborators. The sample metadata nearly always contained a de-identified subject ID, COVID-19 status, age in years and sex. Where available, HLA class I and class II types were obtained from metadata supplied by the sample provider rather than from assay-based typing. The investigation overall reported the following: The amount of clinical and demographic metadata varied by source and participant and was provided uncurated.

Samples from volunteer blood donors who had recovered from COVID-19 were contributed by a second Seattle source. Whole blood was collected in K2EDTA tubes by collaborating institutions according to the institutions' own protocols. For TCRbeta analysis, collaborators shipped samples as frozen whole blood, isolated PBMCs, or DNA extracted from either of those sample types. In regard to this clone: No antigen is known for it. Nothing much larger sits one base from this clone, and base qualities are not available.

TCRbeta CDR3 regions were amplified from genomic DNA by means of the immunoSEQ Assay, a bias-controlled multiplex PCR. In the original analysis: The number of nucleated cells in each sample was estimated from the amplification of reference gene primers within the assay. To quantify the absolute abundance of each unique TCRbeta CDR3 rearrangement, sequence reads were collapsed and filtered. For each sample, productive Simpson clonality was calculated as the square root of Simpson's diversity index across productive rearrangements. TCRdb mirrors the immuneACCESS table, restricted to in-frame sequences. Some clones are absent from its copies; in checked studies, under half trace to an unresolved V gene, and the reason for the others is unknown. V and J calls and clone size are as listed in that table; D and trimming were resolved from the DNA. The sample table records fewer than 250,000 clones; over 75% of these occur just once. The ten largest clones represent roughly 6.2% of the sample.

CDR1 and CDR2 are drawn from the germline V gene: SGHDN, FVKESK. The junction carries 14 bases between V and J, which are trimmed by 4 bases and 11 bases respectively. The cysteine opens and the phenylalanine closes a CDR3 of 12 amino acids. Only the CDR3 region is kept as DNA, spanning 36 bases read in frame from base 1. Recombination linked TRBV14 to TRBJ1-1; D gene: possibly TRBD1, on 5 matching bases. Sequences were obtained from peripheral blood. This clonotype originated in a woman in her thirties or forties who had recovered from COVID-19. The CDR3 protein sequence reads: CASSPGGGAAFF. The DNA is TGTGCCAGCAGCCCGGGGGGAGGGGCCGCTTTCTTT. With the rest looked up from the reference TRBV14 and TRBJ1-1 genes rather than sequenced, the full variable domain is EAGVTQFPSHSVIEKGQTVTLRCDPISGHDNLYWYRRVMGKEIKFLLHFVKESKQDESGMPNNRFLAERTGGTYSTLKVQPAELEDSGVYFCASSPGGGAAFFGQGTRLTVV.